The 29 T cell receptor beta chains in this list originate from one sample, sequenced in a study of Ad26.COV2.S vaccination and SARS-CoV-2 variants. Clones were sequenced by immunoSEQ multiplex PCR, and TCRdb holds only the in-frame ones, with some missing. The sample records around 450,000 clones, about nine tenths being singletons. Treatment given: around 19 received Ad26.COV2.S at low or high dose, single or two shots; about 5 received placebo; per-sample allocation not given. Day 63 after the first injection of vaccine or placebo was the sampling time. The sample in question was peripheral blood, obtained in a trial of Ad26.COV2.S vaccine versus placebo. The receptors come from a person between 18 and 59 years old who received the Ad26.COV2.S COVID-19 vaccine or a placebo.

The V call is TRBV28, the J call TRBJ1-4, with unresolved D. The V end was cut by 6 bases, the J end by 6 bases, with 8 bases between. The V gene's germline CDR1 is MDHEN and CDR2 SYDVKM. CDR3 length: 12 residues. In DNA, the CDR3 is TGTGCCAGCAGCCCCTCACATGAAAAACTGTTTTTT. Translating it yields CASSPSHEKLFF. Complete variable domain (other parts from reference TRBV28 and TRBJ1-4): DVKVTQSSRYLVKRTGEKVFLECVQDMDHENMFWYRQDPGLGLRLIYFSYDVKMKEKGDIPEGYSVSREKKERFSLILESASTNQTSMYLCASSPSHEKLFFGSGTQLSVL.

The chain links TRBV11-3 to TRBJ2-7, with D possibly being TRBD1 (6 bases). Trimming stripped 4 bases from V and 7 bases from J, with 17 bases between. The CDR3 has 14 amino acids. CDR1 is SGHNT and CDR2 is YENEEA in the germline V gene. The CDR3: CASSSGPPTGEQYF. The CDR3 coding sequence is TGTGCCAGCAGCTCAGGACCACCTACAGGGGAGCAGTACTTC.

The chain uses TRBV24-1 and TRBJ1-2; unclear D gene. CDR3 size: 13 residues. The germline V and J ends were trimmed by 1 base and 4 bases, with 6 bases remaining between them. Germline V gene data show CDR1 as KGHDR and CDR2 as SFDVKD. The CDR3 sequence: CATSDFTGYGYTF. The DNA for the CDR3 is TGTGCCACCAGTGATTTTACGGGCTATGGCTACACCTTC.

This sequence joins TRBV6-4 and TRBJ2-1; TRBD2 aligns across 8 bases. Germline CDR1 is MRHNA and CDR2 is SNTAGT. V gave up 2 bases and J gave up 7 bases; unmatched junction bases: 7. This CDR3 has 15 residues. CDR3 in amino acids: CASSDGTGGLNEQFF. The CDR3 bases are TGTGCCAGCAGTGACGGCACGGGAGGGCTTAATGAGCAGTTCTTC.

V usage is TRBV28 and J usage is TRBJ2-2, with no clear D. Trimming pared 2 bases from V and 1 base from J, leaving 5 bases between. The germline V gene has CDR1 MDHEN and CDR2 SYDVKM. This CDR3 comprises 14 residues. CDR3 sequence reads: CASSLRGNTGELFF. CDR3 DNA sequence: TGTGCCAGCAGTTTACGCGGGAACACCGGGGAGCTGTTTTTT. The full variable domain, in which reference TRBV28 and TRBJ2-2 provide the parts outside the CDR3, is DVKVTQSSRYLVKRTGEKVFLECVQDMDHENMFWYRQDPGLGLRLIYFSYDVKMKEKGDIPEGYSVSREKKERFSLILESASTNQTSMYLCASSLRGNTGELFFGEGSRLTVL.

This clone is a singleton in its sample. This chain joins TRBV10-3 and TRBJ1-1; possible D gene TRBD1, 6 bases. CDR1 is ENHRY, CDR2 SYGVKD, per germline. The CDR3 length is 13 residues. V was cut by 5 bases and J by 1 base, with 8 bases left in between. The DNA for the CDR3 is TGTGCCATCAGTATACAGGGGAACACTGAAGCTTTCTTT. Protein sequence: CAISIQGNTEAFF.

The chain employs TRBV28 and TRBJ2-1; 10 bases line up with TRBD1. Germline CDR1 is MDHEN and CDR2 is SYDVKM. The CDR3 has 19 amino acids. Trimming at V came to 6 bases and at J to 0 bases, leaving 14 bases not matched to a gene. CDR3 bases: TGTGCCAGCAGCCCGCTACGGGACAGGGGTCGAACCTCCTACAATGAGCAGTTCTTC. Its translation: CASSPLRDRGRTSYNEQFF.

CDR3 residues: CASNQGSSEYNEQFF. The CDR3 DNA is TGTGCCAGCAACCAAGGCTCTAGCGAGTACAATGAGCAGTTCTTC. V and J are TRBV27 and TRBJ2-1, with a possible D match to TRBD2 (6 bases). This CDR3 comprises 15 residues. V dropped 7 bases and J dropped 4 bases, with 17 bases sitting between them. CDR1 MNHEY and CDR2 SMNVEV come from the germline V gene (reference sequence).

This clone has just one count. V usage is TRBV5-4 and J usage is TRBJ2-7; 10 nucleotides agree with TRBD2. The CDR3 extends over 13 amino acids. The V segment lost 1 base and the J segment 5 bases; nucleotides outside the gene matches: 0. Germline loops: CDR1 SGHNT, CDR2 YYREEE (reference sequence). Written as DNA, the CDR3 is TGTGCCAGCAGCTTGCTAGCGGGAGACGAGCAGTACTTC. It yields the protein CASSLLAGDEQYF.

This clone came up once. The chain uses TRBV6-2 or TRBV6-3 and TRBJ2-1; 10 nucleotides line up with TRBD2. CDR1 and CDR2 from the germline V gene are MNHEY and SVGEGT. The ends lost 0 bases at V and 0 bases at J; junction bases unmatched: 14. The CDR3 consists of 21 residues. The CDR3 reads CASSYSMAPGLASSSYNEQFF. The CDR3 DNA reads as TGTGCCAGCAGTTACTCGATGGCCCCGGGACTAGCGTCTAGCTCCTACAATGAGCAGTTCTTC.

The gene calls are TRBV7-3 and TRBJ2-1; 7 nucleotides agree with TRBD2. The CDR3 is 17 residues long. CDR1 is SGHTA and CDR2 is FQGTGA in the germline V gene. V dropped 5 bases and J dropped 7; count of bases not matched to a gene: 17. The CDR3 protein is CASSQGLGPPTGNEQFF. DNA for the CDR3: TGTGCCAGCAGCCAAGGACTAGGCCCCCCGACGGGGAATGAGCAGTTCTTC.

The V and J genes are TRBV7-8 and TRBJ2-1, with 11 bases aligning to TRBD2. Germline values: CDR1 SGHVS, CDR2 FQNEAQ. V was pared by 1 base and J by 5 bases, with 7 bases of the junction left unmatched. The CDR3 sequence is 17 residues long. This CDR3 is CASSLVLAGGGDNEQFF. The CDR3 nucleotides read TGTGCCAGCAGCTTAGTCCTAGCGGGAGGAGGGGACAATGAGCAGTTCTTC.

V usage is TRBV3-1 (or the pseudogene TRBV3-2) and J usage is TRBJ2-2; TRBD1 might be the D (5 bases). The CDR3 consists of 15 residues. CDR1 is LGHDT, CDR2 YNNKEL, per germline (reference sequence). V was pared by 0 bases and J by 1 base, with 6 bases between. The CDR3 sequence: CASSQEQGNTGELFF. CDR3 DNA sequence: TGTGCCAGCAGCCAAGAGCAGGGGAACACCGGGGAGCTGTTTTTT.

The chain has TRBV2 and TRBJ2-1; D not certain. This CDR3 spans 13 amino acids. Per germline, CDR1 SNHLY and CDR2 FYNNEI. V was pared by 2 bases and J by 2 bases, with 4 bases between. The CDR3 here is CASSEIAYNEQFF. In DNA, the CDR3 is TGTGCCAGCAGTGAAATTGCCTACAATGAGCAGTTCTTC.

The chain recombines TRBV7-3 with TRBJ2-1; 7 bases align to TRBD2. The CDR3 loop spans 13 amino acids. The germline CDR1 and CDR2 sequences are SGHTA and FQGTGA. V was clipped by 1 base and J by 15 bases; unmatched bases: 9. In DNA, the CDR3 is TGTGCCAGCAGCTTAATTGGGGAGGGACGGCGGTTCTTC. This translates into CASSLIGEGRRFF.

This clone is a singleton in its sample. The CDR3 nucleotides are TGTGCCAGCAGCCTGGGACAGATCTACGAGCAGTACTTC. Translating gives CASSLGQIYEQYF. The chain couples TRBV3-1 (or the pseudogene TRBV3-2) to TRBJ2-7; 7 positions agree with TRBD1. V gave up 4 bases and J gave up 3 bases; unmatched junction bases: 3. The CDR3 loop spans 13 amino acids. Germline lookup yields CDR1 LGHDT and CDR2 YNNKEL (reference sequence).

The rearrangement links TRBV4-3 to TRBJ2-5; D call uncertain. CDR3 size: 14 residues. Germline V gene lookup returns CDR1 LGHNA and CDR2 YSLEER. Trimming removed 2 bases from V and 5 bases from J, with 12 bases in between. The CDR3 region is CASSQFAGRETQYF. The DNA for the CDR3 is TGCGCCAGCAGCCAATTTGCTGGTAGGGAGACCCAGTACTTC.

This rearrangement joins TRBV2 to TRBJ1-1; no clear D. The CDR3 loop spans 13 amino acids. Trimming pared 7 bases from V and 2 bases from J, leaving 11 bases between. In germline, CDR1 is SNHLY, CDR2 FYNNEI. The CDR3 reads CASILDGNTEAFF. The DNA of the CDR3 is TGTGCCAGCATTCTGGACGGAAACACTGAAGCTTTCTTT.

The chain carries TRBV11-3 and TRBJ2-7; 7 bases map to TRBD2. This CDR3 spans 13 amino acids. J was trimmed by 7 bases and V by 1 base; bases with no gene match: 4. CDR1 is SGHNT, CDR2 YENEEA, per germline. The CDR3 loop is CASSLGPAGEQYF. The CDR3 DNA follows: TGTGCCAGCAGCTTAGGACCAGCGGGAGAGCAGTACTTC.

This clone was counted once. Other DNA sequences of this sample code for an identical CDR3. V gene TRBV7-9 combines with J gene TRBJ1-5, with D possibly TRBD1 on 5 matching bases. Trimming removed 3 bases at V and 7 bases at J, with 7 bases between. CDR1 and CDR2 (germline): SEHNR, FQNEAQ (reference sequence). This CDR3 comprises 12 residues. The CDR3 region is CASSFPGQPQHF. DNA of the CDR3: TGTGCCAGCAGCTTTCCAGGGCAGCCCCAGCATTTT.

The rearrangement links TRBV5-1 to TRBJ2-6; no firm D call. The CDR3 sequence is 17 residues long. V was pared by 0 bases and J by 2 bases, with 12 bases between. CDR1 and CDR2 (germline): SGHRS, YFSETQ. DNA for the CDR3: TGCGCCAGCAGCTTGGGCACCCGGAGCCCTGGGGCCAACGTCCTGACTTTC. Translated: CASSLGTRSPGANVLTF.

The chain links TRBV11-1 to TRBJ2-2, with 7 positions matching TRBD1. CDR1 is SGHAT and CDR2 is FQDESV in the germline V gene (reference sequence). This CDR3 is 15 amino acids long. After removal of 5 bases from V and 4 bases from J, the junction contained 7 bases not matched to a gene. The chain's CDR3 is CASSRPGQRTGELFF. DNA of the CDR3: TGTGCCAGCAGCAGACCGGGACAGCGCACCGGGGAGCTGTTTTTT.

J is TRBJ2-2 and V is TRBV10-3; no definite D call. This CDR3 comprises 13 residues. The V gene lost 9 bases and the J gene lost 5 bases, with 13 bases spanning the gap. Germline V gives CDR1 ENHRY, CDR2 SYGVKD. The CDR3 DNA sequence: TGTGCCATGCAAGGGCGAGAAACCGGGGAGCTGTTTTTT. Amino acid sequence: CAMQGRETGELFF.

As concerns this clone: Other DNA sequences in this specimen translate into the identical CDR3. V is TRBV20-1 and J is TRBJ2-7; D ambiguous. The CDR3 loop spans 11 amino acids. V was trimmed by 0 bases and J by 5 bases, leaving 5 bases between them. Germline CDR1 DFQATT, CDR2 SNEGSKA (reference sequence). Written as DNA, the CDR3 is TGCAGTGCTAGAGATCCCGACGAGCAGTACTTC. Translated, it gives CSARDPDEQYF.

V usage is TRBV28 and J usage is TRBJ2-2; perhaps TRBD2 as D (5 bases). Trimming cost V 10 bases and J 3 bases, with 12 bases left between them. The germline V gene has CDR1 MDHEN and CDR2 SYDVKM. The CDR3 extends over 13 amino acids. The CDR3 protein is CATGVGYTGELFF. As DNA, the CDR3 is TGTGCCACCGGGGTTGGGTACACCGGGGAGCTGTTTTTT.

V gene TRBV6-2 or TRBV6-3 combines with J gene TRBJ2-1; 10 bases map to TRBD2. The germline V gene has CDR1 MNHEY and CDR2 SVGEGT. Trimming cost V 8 bases and J 3 bases; bases outside gene matches: 10. The CDR3 is 16 residues long. The CDR3 DNA is TGTGCCAGCGGTTCAGCGGGAGGGATAAGCTACAATGAGCAGTTCTTC. Protein: CASGSAGGISYNEQFF.

This clone turned up a few times. The rearrangement joins TRBV6-5 to TRBJ1-6; 8 nucleotides match TRBD1. CDR3 length: 13 amino acids. CDR1 is MNHEY and CDR2 is SVGAGI in the germline V gene. The CDR3 sequence is CASGTGGNSPLHF. The CDR3 DNA sequence: TGTGCAAGCGGGACAGGTGGAAATTCACCCCTCCACTTT.

This chain uses TRBV4-3 with TRBJ1-3, with D maybe TRBD1 (6 bases). The CDR3 sequence is 16 residues long. CDR1 is LGHNA, CDR2 YSLEER, per germline. Deletions cut 0 bases from V and 3 bases from J, with 12 bases between. CDR3 sequence (DNA): TGCGCCAGCAGCCAAGATTTCAGGGGAGGTGGAAACACCATATATTTT. Protein: CASSQDFRGGGNTIYF.

This chain uses TRBV28 with TRBJ2-5, with D hard to call. CDR1 is MDHEN and CDR2 is SYDVKM in the germline V gene. V lost 4 bases, J lost 2 bases, and 14 bases lay in between. This CDR3 contains 15 residues. The CDR3 region is CASSSYLQQQETQYF. The DNA for the CDR3 is TGTGCCAGCAGTTCCTACCTCCAGCAGCAAGAGACCCAGTACTTC.